Below are 13 T cell receptor beta chains sequenced from a single sample in a study of cytomegalovirus exposure and HLA in healthy donors. Vbeta (60) and Jbeta (13) primers were used in the PCR. The method was immunoSEQ multiplex PCR; TCRdb's version includes in-frame clones alone and lacks a portion of them. The sample holds some 170,000 clones, approximately 81% seen once. The material sequenced was PBMCs. The receptors shown here come from a woman aged 25 to 39 in good health and CMV-seropositive.

The chain joins TRBV9 to TRBJ1-1; D is undetermined. Trimming removed 4 bases at V and 1 base at J, with 26 bases between. Germline V gives CDR1 SGDLS, CDR2 YYNGEE. This CDR3 has 19 residues. CDR3 sequence reads: CASSTPWEHAGSGNTEAFF. In DNA form, the CDR3 reads TGTGCCAGCAGCACCCCGTGGGAGCACGCTGGGAGTGGGAACACTGAAGCTTTCTTT.

The chain couples TRBV7-9 to TRBJ2-5; maybe TRBD2 (5 bases). The CDR3 loop spans 18 amino acids. V lost 5 bases, J lost 2 bases, and 24 bases lay in between. Germline CDR1 reads SEHNR; CDR2 reads FQNEAQ (reference sequence). The chain's CDR3 is CASSSLLRAYSDQETQYF. CDR3 sequence (DNA): TGTGCCAGCAGCAGTCTCCTGAGGGCATACAGCGATCAAGAGACCCAGTACTTC.

The gene calls are TRBV20-1 and TRBJ2-1; 8 nucleotides agree with TRBD1. Germline lookup yields CDR1 DFQATT and CDR2 SNEGSKA (reference sequence). The length of the CDR3 is 8 residues. The junction had 0 bases not matched to a gene; V was cut back by 5 bases and J by 15 bases. The CDR3 here is CSAGQGFF. CDR3 DNA: TGCAGTGCTGGACAGGGGTTCTTC.

The chain combines TRBV7-2 with TRBJ1-1; no clear D. The CDR3 is 12 amino acids. V was shortened by 5 bases and J by 8 bases, with 12 bases between the two germline ends. Looked up from germline, CDR1 is SGHTA and CDR2 is FQGNSA. CDR3 in DNA: TGTGCCAGCAGCCCCCTGGGCTGGGAAGCTTTCTTT. It yields the protein CASSPLGWEAFF.

This clone was observed a few times. This rearrangement joins TRBV28 to TRBJ1-1, with D possibly matching TRBD1 (6 bases). Germline CDR1 is MDHEN and CDR2 is SYDVKM. This CDR3 is built from 16 residues. The V end was cut by 4 bases, the J end by 0 bases, with 15 bases between. The CDR3 here is CASSSITGFMNTEAFF. The CDR3 DNA reads as TGTGCCAGCAGTTCCATTACAGGGTTCATGAACACTGAAGCTTTCTTT.

The chain recombines TRBV4-2 with TRBJ2-7, with 12 bases that match TRBD2. This CDR3 is built from 17 residues. Germline V gene data show CDR1 as LGHNA and CDR2 as YNFKEQ. Trimming cost V 1 base and J 0 bases; bases outside gene matches: 4. DNA for the CDR3: TGTGCCAGCAGCCAAGGACTAGCGGGGGACTACTCCTACGAGCAGTACTTC. Residues: CASSQGLAGDYSYEQYF.

The chain uses TRBV6-5 and TRBJ1-1; no definite D call. The V gene lost 5 bases and the J gene lost 0 bases, with 7 bases spanning the gap. The CDR3 is made up of 13 amino acids. Per the germline V gene, CDR1 is MNHEY and CDR2 is SVGAGI. DNA for the CDR3: TGTGCCAGCAGTCGCAGGTTGAACACTGAAGCTTTCTTT. Translated: CASSRRLNTEAFF.

The chain combines TRBV19 with TRBJ1-1; D may be TRBD1 (5 bases). The germline V and J ends were trimmed by 1 base and 7 bases, with 13 bases remaining between them. This CDR3 contains 14 residues. CDR1 and CDR2 from the germline V gene are LNHDA and SQIVND (reference sequence). The CDR3 DNA is TGTGCCAGTAGTATAGCTCCGTGGGGGGTTGAAGCTTTCTTT. Translation: CASSIAPWGVEAFF.

The V and J genes are TRBV7-2 and TRBJ2-7; unclear D gene. Per germline, CDR1 SGHTA and CDR2 FQGNSA. This CDR3 contains 13 residues. Trimming removed 4 bases at V and 6 bases at J, with 13 bases between. CDR3 amino acids: CASSWYESSEQYF. DNA for the CDR3: TGTGCCAGCAGCTGGTATGAGAGCTCCGAGCAGTACTTC.

The chain carries TRBV10-3 and TRBJ2-2; D is ambiguous. Trimming took off 2 bases at V and 3 bases at J, with 13 bases between the two ends. The CDR3 length is 16 residues. The germline V gene encodes CDR1 ENHRY and CDR2 SYGVKD. The CDR3 DNA is TGTGCCATCAGTGAGCGGCCAGGTCCATACACCGGGGAGCTGTTTTTT. This encodes CAISERPGPYTGELFF.

V usage is TRBV14 and J usage is TRBJ2-7; 9 bases match TRBD1. With 4 bases clipped from V and 4 bases from J, the junction kept 5 bases outside the gene matches. Germline loops: CDR1 SGHDN, CDR2 FVKESK. The CDR3 spans 14 residues. The CDR3 DNA follows: TGTGCCAGCAGCCGACGGACAGGGGCGTACGAGCAGTACTTC. Its translation is CASSRRTGAYEQYF.

The chain employs TRBV19 and TRBJ1-2, with D possibly matching TRBD1 (5 bases). The germline V gene encodes CDR1 LNHDA and CDR2 SQIVND (reference sequence). The CDR3 runs to 14 residues. The V and J ends lost 1 base and 2 bases respectively, with 8 bases between them. CDR3 residues: CASSIGGRNYGYTF. The CDR3 DNA reads as TGTGCCAGTAGTATAGGGGGCAGGAACTATGGCTACACCTTC.

J is TRBJ2-5 and V is TRBV4-1; TRBD2 agrees at 7 bases. The CDR3 loop spans 16 amino acids. Losses at the gene ends were 1 base for V and 4 bases for J; bases not matched to a gene: 9. Germline CDR1 reads MGHRA; CDR2 reads YSYEKL. The CDR3 sequence is CASSQAPPGGGETQYF. The CDR3 nucleotides read TGCGCCAGCAGCCAAGCGCCTCCTGGGGGGGGAGAGACCCAGTACTTC.